These T cell receptor beta chains were read from a single sample in a study of blood T cell repertoires in COVID-19. This table comes from immunoSEQ multiplex PCR, and its TCRdb copy is limited to in-frame clones, with some not included. The data hold about 380,000 clones, with about 88% observed a single time. Sample: PBMCs or T cells enriched from blood (not recorded which). These receptors were obtained from a woman younger than 30 who had recovered from COVID-19. CDR3s include the opening cysteine and the closing phenylalanine or tryptophan. The D gene is left open where the match is weak. Clone size is given for some rows only: seen once, a few or many times, or a class if the clone is expanded.

abundance	v_gene	d_gene	j_gene	CDR3aa	CDR3nt
.	TRBV19	TRBD1	TRBJ1-5	CASREDRFEPQHF	TGTGCCAGTAGAGAGGACAGGTTCGAACCCCAGCATTTT
.	TRBV19	.	TRBJ2-2	CATLNTGELFF	TGTGCCACCCTGAACACCGGGGAGCTGTTTTTT
many	TRBV2	.	TRBJ1-2	CASSADRNYGYTF	TGTGCCAGCAGCGCGGACAGAAACTATGGCTACACCTTC
.	TRBV19	TRBD1	TRBJ1-4	CASSTRTGVVEKLFF	TGTGCCAGTAGTACGAGAACAGGGGTGGTTGAAAAACTGTTTTTT
.	TRBV5-1	TRBD2	TRBJ2-3	CASSLVAGRGYIADTQYF	TGCGCCAGCAGCTTGGTGGCCGGGCGGGGGTATATTGCAGATACGCAGTATTTT
.	TRBV4-1	TRBD1	TRBJ1-1	CASSQVYSPGRTGGNTEAFF	TGCGCCAGCAGCCAAGTTTATTCCCCCGGGCGGACAGGGGGGAACACTGAAGCTTTCTTT
.	TRBV11-2	TRBD1	TRBJ2-7	CASSSSDRGPYEQYF	TGTGCCAGCAGCTCTTCGGACAGGGGGCCCTACGAGCAGTACTTC
.	TRBV5-1	.	TRBJ1-1	CASSLAEGKRDTEAFF	TGCGCCAGCAGCTTGGCGGAGGGGAAGCGGGACACTGAAGCTTTCTTT
.	TRBV3-1/TRBV3-2	.	TRBJ1-4	CASSPDRYNEKLFF	TGTGCCAGCAGCCCCGACAGGTATAATGAAAAACTGTTTTTT
.	TRBV9	TRBD2	TRBJ2-7	CASSLSSGGIYEQYF	TGTGCCAGCAGCTTATCTAGCGGGGGCATCTACGAGCAGTACTTC
.	TRBV13	.	TRBJ1-2	CASSSNTGNGYTF	TGTGCCAGCAGCTCGAATACAGGGAATGGCTACACCTTC
.	TRBV11-1	TRBD1	TRBJ2-7	CASRRDRVSYEQYF	TGTGCCAGCCGGAGGGACAGGGTGTCCTACGAGCAGTACTTC
.	TRBV6-6	TRBD1	TRBJ2-5	CASSSHRGQETQYF	TGTGCCAGCAGTTCGCACAGGGGTCAAGAGACCCAGTACTTC
.	TRBV5-1	.	TRBJ2-7	CASSRWGPVEDPYEQYF	TGCGCCAGCAGCCGTTGGGGCCCGGTAGAAGACCCATACGAGCAGTACTTC